This T cell receptor (beta chain) emerged from a study of cytomegalovirus exposure and HLA in healthy donors. Regarding the study as a whole: No immune exposure information besides CMV serostatus was available. Researchers reported in a later analysis that a missense DCLRE1C variant was tied to TCR beta V- and J-gene trimming. TCR beta chains numbering more than 150 were designated cytomegalovirus-associated. In vitro work confirmed that three CMV-associated chains recognize CMV antigens.

This CDR3 has 16 residues. CDR1 is LGHNA, CDR2 YSLEER, per germline. Trimming removed 0 bases at V and 0 bases at J, with 9 bases between. A remark on this clone: Its antigen is not identified.

The PCR ran on 60 Vbeta and 13 Jbeta primers. Produced via immunoSEQ multiplex PCR; TCRdb's table is partial and in-frame only. This sample has roughly 150,000 clones, with roughly 80% found just once. The gene calls are TRBV4-3 and TRBJ1-3, with D hard to call. The sequencing sample was made of PBMCs. The clonotype comes from a male donor in good health and CMV-seropositive. The CDR3 region is CASSQDAGSSGNTIYF. The CDR3 DNA reads as TGCGCCAGCAGCCAAGATGCGGGTTCCTCTGGAAACACCATATATTTT.